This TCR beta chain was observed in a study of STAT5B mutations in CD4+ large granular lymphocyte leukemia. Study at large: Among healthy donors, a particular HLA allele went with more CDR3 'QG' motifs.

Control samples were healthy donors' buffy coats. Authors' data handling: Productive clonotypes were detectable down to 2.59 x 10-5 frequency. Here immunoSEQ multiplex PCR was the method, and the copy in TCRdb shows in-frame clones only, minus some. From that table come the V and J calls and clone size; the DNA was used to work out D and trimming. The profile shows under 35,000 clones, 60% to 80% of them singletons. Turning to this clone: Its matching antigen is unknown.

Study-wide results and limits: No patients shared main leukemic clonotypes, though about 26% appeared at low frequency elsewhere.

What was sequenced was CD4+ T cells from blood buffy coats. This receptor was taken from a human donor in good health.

DNA of the CDR3: TGTGCCAGCGGACTCAGGGGGTTAGAGACCCAGTACTTC. Its translation is CASGLRGLETQYF. The gene calls are TRBV6-5 and TRBJ2-5; TRBD1 aligns across 7 bases. J lost 4 bases, V lost 8 bases, and 7 bases had no gene match. This CDR3 has 13 residues. Germline V CDR1 and CDR2: MNHEY, SVGAGI.